The rows below give T cell receptor beta chains drawn from one sample of a study of cytomegalovirus exposure and HLA in healthy donors. Some clones are missing from TCRdb's copy, which holds only in-frame ones; the method was immunoSEQ multiplex PCR. Of approximately 90,000 clones listed, 60% to 85% are singletons. The source material was PBMCs. The receptors were gathered from a boy between 10 and 17 years old in good health and CMV-seronegative. Both conserved end residues are part of each CDR3. Fields, in order: clone size, J gene, V gene, D gene, CDR3 protein, CDR3 DNA. D genes are given only for firm matches. Clone size, where shown, is once, few, many, or a class for clones that have expanded.

>NA|TRBJ2-2|TRBV13|TRBD2
CASSTGPMAGGPGELFF
TGTGCCAGCAGCACCGGCCCGATGGCGGGAGGGCCCGGGGAGCTGTTTTTT
>NA|TRBJ2-1|TRBV5-1|NA
CASSLFVRGLNNEQFF
TGCGCCAGCAGCTTGTTTGTGCGGGGGCTAAACAATGAGCAGTTCTTC
>NA|TRBJ2-3|TRBV6-5|TRBD2
CASSLTSWGTDTQYF
TGTGCCAGCAGTTTGACTAGCTGGGGCACAGATACGCAGTATTTT
>few|TRBJ1-1|TRBV25-1|TRBD1
CASSSQGLYTEAFF
TGTGCCAGCAGCTCACAGGGGTTGTACACTGAAGCTTTCTTT
>NA|TRBJ2-7|TRBV15|TRBD1
CATSARQGPEQYF
TGTGCCACCAGCGCCCGACAGGGTCCCGAGCAGTACTTC
>NA|TRBJ1-1|TRBV28|NA
CASRNPGSPSEAFF
TGTGCCAGCAGAAACCCGGGGAGCCCGTCTGAAGCTTTCTTT
>NA|TRBJ1-5|TRBV28|NA
CASSWKGKGVIQPQHF
TGTGCCAGCAGTTGGAAAGGGAAGGGGGTAATTCAGCCCCAGCATTTT
>NA|TRBJ2-4|TRBV29-1|TRBD1
CSVLDRGKNIQYF
TGCAGCGTTCTTGACAGGGGGAAAAACATTCAGTACTTC
>NA|TRBJ2-1|TRBV4-3|TRBD1
CASSIGTVTYNEQFF
TGCGCCAGCAGCATTGGGACAGTAACCTACAATGAGCAGTTCTTC
>NA|TRBJ1-5|TRBV30|NA
CAWKEGGRNQPQHF
TGTGCCTGGAAGGAGGGAGGGAGAAATCAGCCCCAGCATTTT
>NA|TRBJ1-2|TRBV7-9|TRBD1
CASSHLTGYGYTF
TGTGCCAGCAGCCACCTGACAGGGTATGGCTACACCTTC
>few|TRBJ1-5|TRBV13|NA
CASSLRGNQPQHF
TGTGCCAGCAGCCTCCGGGGCAATCAGCCCCAGCATTTT
>NA|TRBJ2-5|TRBV10-1|TRBD2
CASSDLAGAQETQYF
TGCGCCAGCAGCGATCTAGCGGGGGCACAAGAGACCCAGTACTTC
>NA|TRBJ2-2|TRBV30|NA
CAWKRAGELFF
TGTGCCTGGAAGAGGGCCGGGGAGCTGTTTTTT
>NA|TRBJ2-7|TRBV4-1|NA
CASSPTGLYEQYF
TGCGCCAGCAGCCCTACGGGACTCTACGAGCAGTACTTC
>once|TRBJ2-7|TRBV6-5|TRBD1
CASSPDRGFNEQYF
TGTGCCAGCAGCCCCGACAGGGGATTCAACGAGCAGTACTTC
>NA|TRBJ2-7|TRBV4-3|NA
CASSPARGYEQYF
TGCGCCAGCAGTCCAGCGAGGGGGTACGAGCAGTACTTC
>NA|TRBJ1-2|TRBV5-4|TRBD1
CASSHPRQGDYGYTF
TGTGCCAGCAGCCATCCCAGACAGGGGGACTATGGCTACACCTTC
>few|TRBJ1-2|TRBV4-3|NA
CASSQGSRDFHYGYTF
TGCGCCAGCAGCCAAGGCAGTCGTGACTTCCACTATGGCTACACCTTC
>NA|TRBJ2-7|TRBV6-6|TRBD1
CATGQGYEQYF
TGTGCCACTGGACAGGGATACGAGCAGTACTTC
>NA|TRBJ2-1|TRBV7-6|TRBD2
CASSPGKKRGDNEQFF
TGTGCCAGCAGCCCCGGTAAGAAGCGGGGGGACAATGAGCAGTTCTTC
>NA|TRBJ2-7|TRBV28|NA
CASSLGRFERRNEQYF
TGTGCCAGCAGTTTGGGGCGTTTCGAACGGAGAAACGAGCAGTACTTC
>NA|TRBJ2-7|TRBV7-9|NA
CASSSTGNYEQYF
TGTGCCAGCAGCTCCACAGGGAACTACGAGCAGTACTTC
>once|TRBJ1-4|TRBV4-2|NA
CASSQDLGRANEKLFF
TGTGCCAGCAGCCAAGATCTGGGCAGGGCGAATGAAAAACTGTTTTTT
>NA|TRBJ2-7|TRBV5-4|TRBD1
CASSLDRGEQYF
TGTGCCAGCAGCTTGGACAGGGGCGAGCAGTACTTC
>NA|TRBJ2-1|TRBV7-2|TRBD1
CASSYDRGGHNEQFF
TGTGCCAGCAGCTACGACAGGGGAGGCCACAATGAGCAGTTCTTC